This T cell receptor beta chain originates from a study of blood T cell repertoires in COVID-19. Overall study context: Spain, Italy and the United States supplied samples that represented acute and convalescent COVID-19. In each case, the material was cDNA or gDNA derived from T cells, B-cell-depleted T cells, or PBMCs.

Per the original methods: Quantification of nucleated cells was approximated via reference gene primer amplification. Sequenced by immunoSEQ multiplex PCR; TCRdb stores in-frame clones only, minus some. The D gene and trimming were derived from the DNA, and the V and J assignments and clone size from that table. The sample contains some 100,000 clones, 80% of which appear only once. CDR3 length: 15 amino acids. Deletions cut 6 bases from V and 0 bases from J, with 14 bases between. Germline V gene lookup returns CDR1 MNHEY and CDR2 SMNVEV (reference sequence). The source is a human donor in a cohort sampled during active or convalescent COVID-19. The rearrangement joins TRBV27 to TRBJ1-1; D remains ambiguous. The sample consisted of peripheral blood. The CDR3 DNA sequence: TGTGCCAGCAGAGCGCAGCTTTCAATGAACACTGAAGCTTTCTTT. This translates into CASRAQLSMNTEAFF.